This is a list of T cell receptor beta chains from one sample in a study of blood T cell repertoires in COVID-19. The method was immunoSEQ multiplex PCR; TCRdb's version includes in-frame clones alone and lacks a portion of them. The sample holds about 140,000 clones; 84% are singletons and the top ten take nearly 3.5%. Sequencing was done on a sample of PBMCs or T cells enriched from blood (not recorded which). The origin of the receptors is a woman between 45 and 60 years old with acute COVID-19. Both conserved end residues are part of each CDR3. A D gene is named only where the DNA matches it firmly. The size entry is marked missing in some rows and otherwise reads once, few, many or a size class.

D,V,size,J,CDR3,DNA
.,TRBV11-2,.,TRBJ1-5,CASSLVQGRNQPQHF,TGTGCCAGCAGCTTGGTTCAGGGTAGGAATCAGCCCCAGCATTTT
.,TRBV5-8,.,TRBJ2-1,CASRGELTYNEQFF,TGTGCCAGCCGCGGGGAGCTAACCTACAATGAGCAGTTCTTC
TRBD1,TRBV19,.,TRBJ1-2,CASQGGNGYTF,TGTGCCAGCCAGGGGGGAAACGGCTACACCTTC
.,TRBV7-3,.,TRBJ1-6,CASSLTEGGGSPLHF,TGTGCCAGCAGCTTAACGGAGGGCGGGGGTTCACCCCTCCACTTT
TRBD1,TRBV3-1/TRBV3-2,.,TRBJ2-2,CASSPTGGAFGELFF,TGTGCCAGCAGCCCGACAGGGGGCGCATTCGGGGAGCTGTTTTTT
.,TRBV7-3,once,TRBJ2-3,CASSLLGPQDTQYF,TGTGCCAGCAGCTTACTTGGCCCCCAAGATACGCAGTATTTT
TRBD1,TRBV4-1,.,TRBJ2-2,CASSHGTGSTGELFF,TGCGCCAGCAGCCATGGGACAGGGTCCACCGGGGAGCTGTTTTTT
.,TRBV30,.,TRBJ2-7,CAWRHTPYEQYF,TGTGCCTGGAGGCACACACCCTACGAGCAGTACTTC
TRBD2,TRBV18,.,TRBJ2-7,CASSEGLAAYEQYF,TGTGCCAGCTCCGAAGGACTAGCGGCATACGAGCAGTACTTC
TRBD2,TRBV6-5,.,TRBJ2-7,CASRKGLAGVNEQYF,TGTGCCAGCAGGAAGGGACTAGCGGGAGTAAACGAGCAGTACTTC
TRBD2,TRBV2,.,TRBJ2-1,CASSGRAPPYNEQFF,TGTGCCAGCAGCGGGAGGGCCCCCCCCTACAATGAGCAGTTCTTC
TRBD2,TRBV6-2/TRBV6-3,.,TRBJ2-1,CASSSTTSGRHWFF,TGTGCCAGCAGTTCCACAACTAGCGGGAGGCATTGGTTCTTC
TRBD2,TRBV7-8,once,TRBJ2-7,CASSLGLAGYEQYF,TGTGCCAGCAGCTTGGGACTAGCGGGATACGAGCAGTACTTC
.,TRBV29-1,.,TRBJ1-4,CSALGKGTTNEKLFF,TGCAGCGCCCTTGGGAAGGGGACAACTAATGAAAAACTGTTTTTT
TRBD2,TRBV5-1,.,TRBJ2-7,CASSPRGSGPSYEQYF,TGCGCCAGCAGCCCCCGTGGTAGCGGGCCCTCCTACGAGCAGTACTTC
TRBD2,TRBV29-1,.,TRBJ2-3,CSVGRGRGTDTQYF,TGCAGCGTAGGGCGCGGGAGAGGGACAGATACGCAGTATTTT
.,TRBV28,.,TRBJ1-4,CASSFTGSTNEKLFF,TGTGCCAGCAGTTTTACAGGTTCAACTAATGAAAAACTGTTTTTT
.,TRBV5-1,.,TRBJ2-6,CASSLTPSSGANVLTF,TGCGCCAGCAGCTTGACCCCCAGCTCTGGGGCCAACGTCCTGACTTTC
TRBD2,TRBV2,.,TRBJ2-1,CAGSTSGSYNEQFF,TGTGCCGGATCTACTAGCGGGTCCTACAATGAGCAGTTCTTC
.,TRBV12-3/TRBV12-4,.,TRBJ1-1,CASSRRTAEAFF,TGTGCCAGCAGCCGGAGGACAGCTGAAGCTTTCTTT
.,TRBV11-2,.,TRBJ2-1,CASSFQRDSEQFF,TGTGCCAGCAGCTTCCAACGGGATAGTGAGCAGTTCTTC
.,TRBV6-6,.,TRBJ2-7,CASNLMDSYEQYF,TGTGCCAGCAACCTCATGGACAGCTACGAGCAGTACTTC
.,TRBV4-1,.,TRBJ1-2,CASSQLLFPLPTNYGYTF,TGCGCCAGCAGCCAGCTCCTTTTTCCGCTACCTACTAACTATGGCTACACCTTC